This T cell receptor (beta chain) was retrieved from a study of T cells after yellow fever vaccination. The overall study: Fractions with few cells were prepared using SMART-Seq v4 Ultra Low Input. Overall study results and limits: Clonotypes found in both CD4 and CD8 compartments made up a small share.

The study made its TCR cDNA through 5'RACE template switching. That step introduced a universal primer site along with UMIs. TCRdb analysed the 5' RACE reads with MiXCR anew, one entry per CDR3 protein. The table records approximately 130,000 distinct CDR3 sequences, 12% to 15% of them present only once. Points on this clonotype: What it binds is not known.

This CDR3 has 12 residues. Trimming took 8 bases from V and 8 from J; bases not matched to a gene: 3. CDR1 and CDR2 (germline): MGHRA, YSYEKL. This receptor was taken from a man younger than 30 who received the YFV17D yellow fever vaccine. The chain employs TRBV4-1 and TRBJ2-1; 10 bases are a match to TRBD1. The sample in question was CD8+ T cells sorted from PBMCs, obtained 5 days after the yellow fever booster vaccination. CDR3 region: CASGDRGDEQFF. CDR3 sequence (DNA): TGCGCCAGCGGGGACAGGGGAGATGAGCAGTTCTTC.